The 8 T cell receptor beta chains presented below share a single source sample, sequenced in a study of spatial heterogeneity in lung cancer. TCRdb fed the 5' RACE reads into MiXCR, producing one record per CDR3 protein. The data show about 6,100 distinct CDR3 sequences, 12% seen once. Stated time point: sample taken at primary tumor resection. Material: lung tissue, obtained at surgery. The receptor source for this set is a human donor with early-stage non-small cell lung cancer.

This clonotype was picked up many times. Found in a library prepared for alpha chains, this beta chain is an off-target read, and its abundance has little meaning. The genes are TRBV7-8 and TRBJ2-7, with D perhaps matching TRBD1 or TRBD2 (5 bases each). Trimming cost V 5 bases and J 7 bases, with 15 bases left between them. The germline CDR1 and CDR2 sequences are SGHVS and FQNEAQ. The CDR3 consists of 13 residues. CDR3: CASSRDRVDEQYF. CDR3 nucleotide sequence: TGTGCCAGCAGCCGGGACCGGGTGGATGAGCAGTACTTC.

This clonotype was detected ten times or more. This beta chain is an unintended read in a library built for alpha chains; its size means little. This rearrangement joins TRBV5-5 to TRBJ2-5; no clear D. V lost 3 bases and J lost 5, with 14 bases in between. Germline V lookup: CDR1 SGHKS, CDR2 YYEKEE (reference sequence). This CDR3 is 14 amino acids long. The CDR3 reads CASSSGKLGETQYF. As DNA, the CDR3 is TGTGCCAGCAGCTCTGGCAAACTCGGCGAGACCCAGTACTTC.

By sample fraction, this clonotype is medium-sized. The library was prepared for alpha chains; this beta chain is a stray read, so its frequency means little. The CDR3 bases are TGTGCCAGTAGTATGGGCTACCAAGAGACCCAGTACTTC. Protein: CASSMGYQETQYF. The V and J genes are TRBV19 and TRBJ2-5; the D is unclear. CDR3 length: 13 residues. Trimming took off 3 bases at V and 0 bases at J, with 5 bases between the two ends. CDR1 and CDR2 (germline): LNHDA, SQIVND (reference sequence).

This clonotype was observed at least ten times. Being off target in a library aimed at alpha chains, this beta chain has a size of little meaning. The chain recombines TRBV18 with TRBJ2-6; unclear D gene. V was clipped by 3 bases and J by 0 bases, with 9 bases between them. CDR1 is KGHSH and CDR2 is LQKENI in the germline V gene. The CDR3 consists of 16 residues. The DNA for the CDR3 is TGTGCCAGCTCACCGGACCCGAGCTCTGGGGCCAACGTCCTGACTTTC. This translates into CASSPDPSSGANVLTF.

This clonotype rates as medium-sized (0.01 to 0.1%). This beta chain came through as a stray read in a library set up for alpha chains, and its size says little. V and J are TRBV28 and TRBJ1-1; maybe TRBD1 (5 bases). V lost 8 bases and J 4 bases, leaving 14 bases between the germline ends. Germline values: CDR1 MDHEN, CDR2 SYDVKM. There are 13 residues in the CDR3. CDR3 nucleotide sequence: TGTGCCAGCGTGTTGAGCAGGGCCACTGAAGCTTTCTTT. Protein sequence: CASVLSRATEAFF.

This clonotype was counted many times. Within a library made for alpha chains, this beta chain is off target, and its count is uninformative. The chain carries TRBV9 and TRBJ2-1, with D hard to call. Looked up from germline, CDR1 is SGDLS and CDR2 is YYNGEE. V lost 4 bases and J 4 bases, leaving 12 bases between the germline ends. The CDR3 covers 14 residues. The CDR3 protein is CASSPRTFYNEQFF. The DNA of the CDR3 is TGTGCCAGCAGCCCTCGGACCTTTTACAATGAGCAGTTCTTC.

Regarding this clonotype: The junction shows a germline mismatch at one end, possibly a read error. In a library made to pick up alpha chains, this beta chain is a stray read with a size that means little. The gene calls are TRBV7-6 and TRBJ1-4; weak D call: TRBD1 (6 bases). The germline CDR1 and CDR2 sequences are SGHVS and FNYEAQ. This CDR3 region has 15 residues. CDR3 nucleotides: TGTGCCAGCAGCCCCCGCGGGGGCTTGAATGAAAAACTGATTTTT. Translated, it gives CASSPRGGLNEKLIF.

By proportion, this clonotype is medium-sized. For a library built for alpha chains, this beta chain is a stray read; little rests on its size. The rearrangement links TRBV4-3 to TRBJ1-2, with D unclear. Per the germline V gene, CDR1 is LGHNA and CDR2 is YSLEER. The germline V and J ends were trimmed by 0 bases and 3 bases, with 11 bases remaining between them. The CDR3 runs to 15 residues. The chain's CDR3 is CASSQDGISHYGYTF. In DNA form, the CDR3 reads TGCGCCAGCAGCCAAGATGGGATTTCTCACTATGGCTACACCTTC.